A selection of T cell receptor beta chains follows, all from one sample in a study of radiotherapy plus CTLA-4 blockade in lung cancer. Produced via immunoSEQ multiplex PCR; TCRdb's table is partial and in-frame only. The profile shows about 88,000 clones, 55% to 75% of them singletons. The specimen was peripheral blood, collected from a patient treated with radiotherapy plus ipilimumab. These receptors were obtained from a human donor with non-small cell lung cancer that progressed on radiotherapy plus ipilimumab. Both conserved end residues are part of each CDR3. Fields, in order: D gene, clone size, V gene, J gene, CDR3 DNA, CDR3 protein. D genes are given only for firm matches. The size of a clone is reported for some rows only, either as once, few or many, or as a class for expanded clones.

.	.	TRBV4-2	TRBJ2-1	TGTGCCAGCAGCCAAAGTTCAGGGTCCCAGGGTAATGAGCAGTTCTTC	CASSQSSGSQGNEQFF
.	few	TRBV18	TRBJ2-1	TGTGCCAGCGCGCAGCCGGGGAATGAGCAGTTCTTC	CASAQPGNEQFF
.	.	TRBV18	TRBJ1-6	TGTGCCAGCTCCGACTTATTGCAGGAAGCAAATTCACCCCTCCACTTT	CASSDLLQEANSPLHF
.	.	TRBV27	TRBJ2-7	TGTGCCAGCAGCTTGGGTGGGGTGCGAACCTACGAGCAGTACTTC	CASSLGGVRTYEQYF
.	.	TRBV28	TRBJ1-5	TGTGCCAGCAAGTTTCGGGGTAAGGGGTCCAATCAGCCCCAGCATTTT	CASKFRGKGSNQPQHF
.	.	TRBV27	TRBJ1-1	TGTGCCAGCAGCCATAATTATGCGGGATTGAACACTGAAGCTTTCTTT	CASSHNYAGLNTEAFF
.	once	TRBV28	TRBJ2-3	TGTGCCAGCAGCCAAGACCGTCCAGACCTCTCTAGCACAGATACGCAGTATTTT	CASSQDRPDLSSTDTQYF
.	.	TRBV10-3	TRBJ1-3	TGTGCCACCTCACCAAACCGACACATGTCGGGAGGAAACACCATATATTTT	CATSPNRHMSGGNTIYF
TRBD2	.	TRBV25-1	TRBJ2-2	TGTGCCAGCAGTGAAATGCGCGGGGGGCCCGGGGAGCTGTTTTTT	CASSEMRGGPGELFF
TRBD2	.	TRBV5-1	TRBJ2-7	TGCGCCAGCAGCTTGACGTACGGGGGGGCCGACGAGCAGTACTTC	CASSLTYGGADEQYF
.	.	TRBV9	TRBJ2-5	TGTGCCAGCAGCGTAGGGCCTTCCGGGACGGAAGAGACCCAGTACTTC	CASSVGPSGTEETQYF
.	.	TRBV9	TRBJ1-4	TGTGCCAGCAGCGTAGAACCGACAACTAATGAAAAACTGTTTTTT	CASSVEPTTNEKLFF
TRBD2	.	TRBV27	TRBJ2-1	TGTGCCAGCAGCTCACGGGGGGGGCTGCCAAAGTTCTTC	CASSSRGGLPKFF
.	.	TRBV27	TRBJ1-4	TGTGCCAGCAGTTTATACGACAGGAGGGAAAAACTGTTTTTT	CASSLYDRREKLFF
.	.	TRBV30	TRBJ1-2	TGTGCCTGGGTGGCGTCTGGGGGGGGAGGTGGCTACACCTTC	CAWVASGGGGGYTF
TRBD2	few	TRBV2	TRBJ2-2	TGTGCCAGCAGTGACTCGGCGGGGGGGAGCACCGGGGAGCTGTTTTTT	CASSDSAGGSTGELFF
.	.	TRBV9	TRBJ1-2	TGTGCCAGCAGCGTCCAGGGGTTTGGGGACTATGGCTACACCTTC	CASSVQGFGDYGYTF
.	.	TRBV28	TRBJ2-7	TGTGCCAGCAGTTCGCATCTACAGGGCGAGCAGTACTTC	CASSSHLQGEQYF
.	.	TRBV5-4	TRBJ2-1	TGTGCCAGCAGGGTAGACTACAATGAGCAGTTCTTC	CASRVDYNEQFF
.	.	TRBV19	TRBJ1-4	TGTGCCAGTAGTATGGACAGTAATGAAAAACTGTTTTTT	CASSMDSNEKLFF
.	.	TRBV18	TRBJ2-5	TGTGCCAGCTCACCAGGCCGGGACCTCCAAGAGACCCAGTACTTC	CASSPGRDLQETQYF
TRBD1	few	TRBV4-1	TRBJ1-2	TGCGCCAGCAGCCGGGGACAGGGAGGCACTTATGGCTACACCTTC	CASSRGQGGTYGYTF
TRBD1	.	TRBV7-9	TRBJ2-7	TGTGCCAGCAGCGTGGGACAGGGGGGCGTCAACGAGCAGTACTTC	CASSVGQGGVNEQYF
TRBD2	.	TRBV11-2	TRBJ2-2	TGTGCCAGCAGCAACGGGGGACTAGCGACACCCGGGGAGCTGTTTTTT	CASSNGGLATPGELFF
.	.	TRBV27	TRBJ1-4	TGTGCCAGCAGTTTAGAGGCAACTAATGAAAAACTGTTTTTT	CASSLEATNEKLFF
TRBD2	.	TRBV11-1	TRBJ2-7	TGTGCCAGCAGCTTAGCAGCTAGCGGGGAAATCCTCCACGAGCAGTACTTC	CASSLAASGEILHEQYF
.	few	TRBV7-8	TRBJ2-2	TGTGCCAGCAGCTTCCCCCCCGTGAACACCGGGGAGCTGTTTTTT	CASSFPPVNTGELFF
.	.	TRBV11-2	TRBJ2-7	TGTGCCAGCAGCTTTTTAGGACCCGCCGTCTACGAGCAGTACTTC	CASSFLGPAVYEQYF
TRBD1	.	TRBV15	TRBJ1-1	TGTGCCACCACCAAAAAGGGGGCGACTGAAGCTTTCTTT	CATTKKGATEAFF
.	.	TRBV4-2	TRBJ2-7	TGTGCCAGCAGCCAAGACCGGGCCAGTCAGGGCGAGCAGTACTTC	CASSQDRASQGEQYF
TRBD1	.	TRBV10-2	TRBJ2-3	TGTGCCAGCAGTTCGCACAGGGGCCGCCGCACAGATACGCAGTATTTT	CASSSHRGRRTDTQYF
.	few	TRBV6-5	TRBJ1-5	TGTGCCAGCAGTTACTCTGGCGAGGGATGGCAGCCCCAGCATTTT	CASSYSGEGWQPQHF
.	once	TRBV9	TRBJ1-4	TGTGCCAGCAGCATCGGCCCCTCAACTAATGAAAAACTGTTTTTT	CASSIGPSTNEKLFF
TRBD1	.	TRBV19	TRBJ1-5	TGTGCCAGTGGGGAACAGGGGGCGCGTTCGCAGCCCCAGCATTTT	CASGEQGARSQPQHF
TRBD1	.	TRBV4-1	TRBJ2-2	TGCACCAGCAGCCAGTGGACAGGGGGGAACACCGGGGAGCTGTTTTTT	CTSSQWTGGNTGELFF
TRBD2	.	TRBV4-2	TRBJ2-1	TGTGCCAGCAGCACGGGACTAGCGGGAGATGAGCAGTTCTTC	CASSTGLAGDEQFF
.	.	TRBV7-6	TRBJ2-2	TGTGCCAGCAGCTTAGCCGGGGGAACAAGGACCGGGGAGCTGTTTTTT	CASSLAGGTRTGELFF
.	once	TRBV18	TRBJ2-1	TGTGCCAGCTCACCTCAGGCGGCCCGAGGGGGTGAGCAGTTCTTC	CASSPQAARGGEQFF
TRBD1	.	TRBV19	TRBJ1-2	TGTGCCAGTAGTATAGGGGGACAGCGATACTATGGCTACACCTTC	CASSIGGQRYYGYTF
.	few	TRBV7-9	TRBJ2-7	TGTGCCAGCAGCTCCACAGCCCGTGGATCCTACGAGCAGTACTTC	CASSSTARGSYEQYF
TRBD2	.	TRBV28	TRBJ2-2	TGTGCCAGCAGTCCACTAGCGGGGGGGGCCGGGGAGCTGTTTTTT	CASSPLAGGAGELFF
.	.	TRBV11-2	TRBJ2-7	TGTGCCAGCAGCTTAGGGAGGGGCGAGCAGTACTTC	CASSLGRGEQYF
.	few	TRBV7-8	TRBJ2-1	TGTGCCAGCAGCTCCTTTACGGGATACAATGAGCAGTTCTTC	CASSSFTGYNEQFF
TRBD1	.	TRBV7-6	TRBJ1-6	TGTGCCAGCAGCGGGCGATGGGACAGAGCCAATTCACCCCTCCACTTT	CASSGRWDRANSPLHF
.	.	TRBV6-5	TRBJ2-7	TGTGCCAGCACCCAGACCGGGGTGGTGCAGTACTTC	CASTQTGVVQYF
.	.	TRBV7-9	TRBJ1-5	TGTGCCAGCAGCTTTTCCACCTCAGGGGGCAATCAGCCCCAGCATTTT	CASSFSTSGGNQPQHF
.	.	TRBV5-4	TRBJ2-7	TGTGCCAGCAGCTTGGACCAAACCTACGAGCAGTACTTC	CASSLDQTYEQYF
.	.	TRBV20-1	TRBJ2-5	TGCAGTGCGTGGGACCAAGGGACCCAGTACTTC	CSAWDQGTQYF
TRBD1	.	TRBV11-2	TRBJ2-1	TGTGCCAGCAGCTTAGGGACAGGAACGTACAATGAGCAGTTCTTC	CASSLGTGTYNEQFF
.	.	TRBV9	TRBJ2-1	TGTGCCAGCAGCGTAGAGGTGTTCGATGAGCAGTTCTTC	CASSVEVFDEQFF
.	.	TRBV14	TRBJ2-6	TGTGCCAGCAGCCAGCAGGGTTTCTCTGGGGCCAACGTCCTGACTTTC	CASSQQGFSGANVLTF
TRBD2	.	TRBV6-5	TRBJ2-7	TGTGCCAGCAGTTTGAGCGGGACCAACTACGAGCAGTACTTC	CASSLSGTNYEQYF
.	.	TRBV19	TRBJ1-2	TGTGCCAGTAGTATACATAGTCGTGGCTACACCTTC	CASSIHSRGYTF
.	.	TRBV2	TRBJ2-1	TGTGCCAGCAGCGTTGCCCCCCAATACAATGAGCAGTTCTTC	CASSVAPQYNEQFF
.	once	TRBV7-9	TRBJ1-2	TGTGCCAGCAGCGCTCCGGGGATCTATGGCTACACCTTC	CASSAPGIYGYTF